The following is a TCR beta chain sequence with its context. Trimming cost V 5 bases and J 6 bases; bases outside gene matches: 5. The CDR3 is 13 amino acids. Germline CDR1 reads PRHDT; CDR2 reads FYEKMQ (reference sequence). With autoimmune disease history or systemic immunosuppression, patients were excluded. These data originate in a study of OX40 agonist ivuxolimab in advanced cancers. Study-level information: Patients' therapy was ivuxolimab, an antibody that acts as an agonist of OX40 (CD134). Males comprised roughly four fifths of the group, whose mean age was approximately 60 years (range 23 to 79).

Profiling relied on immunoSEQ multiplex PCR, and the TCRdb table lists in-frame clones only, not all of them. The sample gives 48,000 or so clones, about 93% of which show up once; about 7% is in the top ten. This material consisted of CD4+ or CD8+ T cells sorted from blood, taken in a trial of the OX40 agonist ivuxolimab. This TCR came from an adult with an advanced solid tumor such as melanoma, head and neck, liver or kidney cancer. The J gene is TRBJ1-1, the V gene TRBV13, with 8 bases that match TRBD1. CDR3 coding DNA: TGTGCCAGCAGCCAGGGGGCCGGGGCTGAAGCTTTCTTT. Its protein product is CASSQGAGAEAFF.